This T cell receptor (beta chain) was observed in a study of cytomegalovirus exposure and HLA in healthy donors. Findings and caveats of the study: V segments that were indistinguishable, TRBV6-2 and TRBV6-3 among them, were omitted from analysis. The classifier reportedly diagnosed cytomegalovirus status with high specificity and sensitivity.

As for this clone: Antigen: not known.

The CDR3 is 15 residues long. CDR1 and CDR2 from the germline V gene are MNHNS and SASEGT. The V end was cut by 4 bases, the J end by 2 bases, with 15 bases between. Amplification used 60 Vbeta primers and 13 Jbeta primers. Profiling relied on immunoSEQ multiplex PCR, and the TCRdb table lists in-frame clones only, not all of them. The sample contains fewer than 150,000 clones, 75% to 85% of which appear only once. V gene TRBV6-1 combines with J gene TRBJ2-7; D is unclear. Material: PBMCs. The receptor's source is a woman in her forties in good health and CMV-seropositive. CDR3 DNA: TGTGCCAGCAGTGTGAGTACGGCGGCAACCTACGAGCAGTACTTC. Translating gives CASSVSTAATYEQYF.